This TCR beta chain was captured in a study of control samples from healthy donors and cancer patients. The CDR3 consists of 13 residues. From germline, CDR1 is MNHEY and CDR2 SMNVEV (reference sequence). Trimming removed 6 bases at V and 4 bases at J, with 12 bases between. Profiling relied on immunoSEQ multiplex PCR, and the TCRdb table lists in-frame clones only, not all of them. The data contain about 130,000 clones, 80% to 95% of them singletons. The chain employs TRBV27 and TRBJ1-1; D gene ambiguous. The sequenced material came from blood. The origin of this receptor is a man between 18 and 29 years old in good health. DNA for the CDR3: TGTGCCAGCAGCCCAGGAGCCACCACTGAAGCTTTCTTT. It is translated as CASSPGATTEAFF.